A selection of T cell receptor beta chains follows, all from one sample in a study of blood T cell repertoires in COVID-19. Sequencing was performed with immunoSEQ multiplex PCR; in TCRdb, only in-frame clones are kept and a portion is missing. The sample lists 250,000 or so clones; approximately 86% were seen once. The sample consisted of peripheral blood. These receptors all stem from a man aged 25-40 years with active or convalescent COVID-19. Both conserved end residues are part of each CDR3. The D gene is left open where the match is weak. Only some rows state a clone size, as once, few, many or a class for expanded clones.

D,J,V,size,CDR3,DNA
TRBD1,TRBJ1-6,TRBV6-5,NA,CASSTGTGNSPLHF,TGTGCCAGCAGTACCGGGACAGGGAATTCACCCCTCCACTTT
NA,TRBJ1-6,TRBV7-6,NA,CASSLGRPGNNSPLHF,TGTGCCAGCAGCTTAGGTCGCCCGGGGAACAATTCACCCCTCCACTTT
NA,TRBJ2-5,TRBV6-4,NA,CASRPWGVGEETQYF,TGTGCCAGCAGGCCCTGGGGGGTCGGTGAAGAGACCCAGTACTTC
TRBD1,TRBJ1-5,TRBV7-2,NA,CASSQNPQGQPQHF,TGTGCCAGCAGCCAGAACCCACAGGGGCAGCCCCAGCATTTT
TRBD1,TRBJ2-7,TRBV15,NA,CATSSSSTGASYEQYF,TGTGCCACCAGCTCCAGCTCAACAGGGGCCTCCTACGAGCAGTACTTC
NA,TRBJ1-3,TRBV9,NA,CASSDPTDGNSGNTIYF,TGTGCCAGCAGCGACCCTACCGACGGGAACTCTGGAAACACCATATATTTT
TRBD2,TRBJ2-3,TRBV19,NA,CASSQTGTTTDTQYF,TGTGCCAGTAGTCAGACCGGGACTACCACAGATACGCAGTATTTT
TRBD2,TRBJ2-1,TRBV4-3,NA,CASSQDLGSGGNEQFF,TGCGCCAGCAGCCAAGATCTAGGGAGCGGGGGTAATGAGCAGTTCTTC
NA,TRBJ1-1,TRBV27,NA,CASSQGGTEAFF,TGTGCCAGCAGTCAGGGTGGCACTGAAGCTTTCTTT
TRBD2,TRBJ2-5,TRBV6-8,NA,CASSLTSGEKGRTQYF,TGTGCCAGCAGTTTAACTAGCGGGGAGAAGGGGCGGACCCAGTACTTC
NA,TRBJ1-2,TRBV19,NA,CASSIDLEYGYTF,TGTGCCAGTAGTATAGACTTAGAGTATGGCTACACCTTC
NA,TRBJ2-2,TRBV19,NA,CASSSQRHITGELFF,TGTGCCAGTAGTTCTCAAAGACACATTACCGGGGAGCTGTTTTTT
NA,TRBJ1-1,TRBV20-1,NA,CSAKYSAEAFF,TGCAGTGCTAAGTATAGCGCTGAAGCTTTCTTT
TRBD2,TRBJ2-1,TRBV4-1,NA,CASSPQTGGGAFGNEQFF,TGCGCCAGCAGCCCTCAAACTGGCGGGGGGGCATTTGGTAATGAGCAGTTCTTC
NA,TRBJ2-7,TRBV7-2,NA,CASSLSVRYEQYF,TGTGCCAGCAGCTTATCGGTCAGGTACGAGCAGTACTTC
NA,TRBJ1-6,TRBV2,NA,CASSGHLQNNSPLHF,TGTGCCAGCAGTGGACACCTTCAAAATAATTCACCCCTCCACTTT
TRBD1,TRBJ1-6,TRBV2,NA,CASSEGLTGLGSPLHF,TGTGCCAGCAGTGAAGGGTTGACAGGGTTGGGTTCACCCCTCCACTTT
NA,TRBJ2-2,TRBV6-5,NA,CASSQNFRELFF,TGTGCCAGCAGTCAAAACTTCAGGGAGCTGTTTTTT
NA,TRBJ1-6,TRBV7-2,NA,CASSSGVNNSPLHF,TGTGCCAGCAGCTCAGGGGTTAACAATTCACCCCTCCACTTT
NA,TRBJ2-1,TRBV7-2,NA,CASSLMPSNEQFF,TGTGCCAGCAGCTTAATGCCTAGTAATGAGCAGTTCTTC
TRBD2,TRBJ2-1,TRBV3-1/TRBV3-2,NA,CASSLTSGGWEEQFF,TGTGCCAGCAGCCTCACTAGCGGGGGTTGGGAAGAGCAGTTCTTC
TRBD1,TRBJ2-3,TRBV25-1,NA,CASQTGTGTDTQYF,TGTGCCAGCCAGACCGGGACAGGCACAGATACGCAGTATTTT
TRBD1,TRBJ1-1,TRBV19,few,CASSPPDRGRLVDTEAFF,TGTGCCAGTAGCCCCCCGGACAGGGGGCGGTTAGTGGACACTGAAGCTTTCTTT
TRBD1,TRBJ2-2,TRBV4-3,few,CASSPSTGGHGELFF,TGCGCCAGCAGCCCCTCCACAGGGGGACACGGGGAGCTGTTTTTT
NA,TRBJ2-7,TRBV11-1,few,CASSSQGTSYEQYF,TGTGCCAGCAGCTCACAGGGTACGTCCTACGAGCAGTACTTC
NA,TRBJ1-2,TRBV12-5,NA,CASGIYADSPYGYTF,TGTGCTAGTGGCATATACGCGGACAGCCCCTATGGCTACACCTTC